This TCR beta chain was observed in a study of shared clonotypes between healthy human individuals. At the level of the study: The cohort had a couple of women and a few men, ages 18 to 49. Study-level points and caveats: Non-shared clonotypes had lower generation probabilities than clonotypes shared by all four sorted-subset donors. Incomplete sequencing of sorted subsets was indicated by rarefaction despite large depth.

Trimming at V came to 6 bases and at J to 5 bases, leaving 14 bases not matched to a gene. The germline gives CDR1 SGHNT, CDR2 YYREEE (reference sequence). The CDR3 sequence is 16 residues long. The input for sorted-subset replicate PCRs was around 0.2 ug DNA, tens of thousands of T cell genomes. Profiling relied on immunoSEQ multiplex PCR, and the TCRdb table lists in-frame clones only, not all of them. Found here are around 2.1 million clones, 93% of them singletons; the top ten hold 1.5% to 2%. For this clone: Its target is not known.

Naive CD8 cells comprised CD45RO-negative, CCR7-positively selected cells, excluding terminally differentiated effector memory CD45RA+ cells. The chain employs TRBV5-4 and TRBJ2-1; 7 nucleotides match TRBD2. The source is a man aged 18 to 29 in good health. Some clones in this sample may be carry-over from other donors' samples. What was sequenced was naive CD8+ T cells from PBMCs. The CDR3 loop reads CASTSLGAGPNNEQFF. The CDR3 DNA reads TGTGCCAGCACAAGTTTGGGAGCGGGACCGAACAATGAGCAGTTCTTC.